The subject of this entry is one T cell receptor beta chain. The antigen is unknown. An end of the junction does not agree with germline; a read error may underlie this. The source of the sample is a study of tumor and adjacent non-tumor tissue in lung cancer. Overall study: Patients comprised about eleven adenocarcinoma, a couple of squamous cell carcinoma and 1 small cell lung cancer. Each sample yielded approximately 4 million productive TCRbeta reads on average. The patients, 10 to 11 men and 4 or 5 women, were about 31 to 76 with stage I to III disease. Study findings and constraints: Tumor tissue had significantly higher TCR diversity than normal lung.

RNA was extracted from bulk tissue without any cell sorting. The library came from three nested PCR rounds adapted from ARM-PCR protocols. TCRdb reprocessed the multiplex PCR reads via MiXCR and lists one record per CDR3 protein. The sample includes just over 200,000 distinct CDR3 sequences, about 71% of them seen just once. Germline CDR1 is DFQATT and CDR2 is SNEGSKA (reference sequence). The CDR3 is made up of 15 amino acids. The chain combines TRBV20-1 with TRBJ2-7, with D hard to call. The sequence was obtained from a man in his sixties with non-small cell lung cancer. The sequencing input was lung tumor tissue. This CDR3 reads CCAAPRRRSSYEQYF. The CDR3 bases are TGCTGTGCTGCCCCTAGACGGCGGAGCTCCTACGAGCAGTACTTT.